This T cell receptor (beta chain) was recorded in a study of blood T cell repertoires in COVID-19. Generated by immunoSEQ multiplex PCR, the TCRdb table keeps only in-frame clones and is missing some. This sample has some 140,000 clones; 70% to 90% occur once, and the top ten carry 0.63%. The sequenced sample consisted of peripheral blood. The receptor's source is a man in his sixties with COVID-19, enrolled during active disease.

The CDR3 region is CASRGDSNQPQHF. As DNA, the CDR3 is TGCGCCAGCAGAGGGGATAGCAATCAGCCCCAGCATTTT. This chain links TRBV5-1 with TRBJ1-5; D might be TRBD1 (5 bases). The germline V and J ends were trimmed by 5 bases and 0 bases, with 6 bases remaining between them. Germline V gene data show CDR1 as SGHRS and CDR2 as YFSETQ. The CDR3 has 13 amino acids.